The T cell receptor (beta chain) described here comes from a study of shared clonotypes between healthy human individuals. Study-wide findings and caveats: Sampling covered blood only; tissue repertoires likely differ.

Participating donors were healthy, HIV-negative adults free of recent acute infections or vaccinations. CD45RO+ cells and CCR7-negative CD45RA+ TemRA cells were combined as CD8 memory. With respect to this clone: The target antigen is unknown.

Original processing notes: Junction-only immunoSEQ sequences carried no quality scores, so filtering differed. The data were produced by immunoSEQ multiplex PCR, yet TCRdb's version contains in-frame clones alone and is incomplete. V, J and clone size reflect that table, while D and trimming were determined from the DNA. Found here are about 690,000 clones, around 90% of them singletons; the top ten hold roughly 36%. The sample consisted of memory CD8+ T cells from PBMCs. As for subset: CD45RO+ cells pooled with CCR7-negative TemRA cells. This sequence was found in a man between 18 and 29 years old in good health. Some clones in this sample may be carry-over from other donors' samples.

The CDR3 spells CASSESVGLAYEQYF. In nucleotides, the CDR3 is TGCGCCAGCAGTGAGTCGGTAGGACTGGCCTACGAGCAGTACTTC. The rearrangement uses TRBV10-2 and TRBJ2-7; D is possibly TRBD2 (5 bases). V dropped 0 bases and J dropped 2 bases, with 11 bases sitting between them. CDR3 length equals 15 residues. Germline V gives CDR1 WSHSY, CDR2 SAAADI.